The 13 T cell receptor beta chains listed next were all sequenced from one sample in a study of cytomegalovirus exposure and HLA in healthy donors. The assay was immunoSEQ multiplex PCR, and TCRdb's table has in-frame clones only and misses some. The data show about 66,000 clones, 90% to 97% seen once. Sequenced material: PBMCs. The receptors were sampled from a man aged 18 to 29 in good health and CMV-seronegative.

The CDR3 DNA sequence: TGTGCCAGCAGCCCCGGCCAGGGACTAGCGGGATACAATGAGCAGTTCTTC. Encoded protein: CASSPGQGLAGYNEQFF. The chain links TRBV11-1 to TRBJ2-1; 13 bases match TRBD2. Looked up from germline, CDR1 is SGHAT and CDR2 is FQDESV (reference sequence). V dropped 5 bases and J dropped 4; count of bases not matched to a gene: 8. The CDR3 loop spans 17 amino acids. Full variable domain (missing parts from reference TRBV11-1 and TRBJ2-1): EAEVAQSPRYKITEKSQAVAFWCDPISGHATLYWYRQILGQGPELLVQFQDESVVDDSQLPKDRFSAERLKGVDSTLKIQPAELGDSAMYLCASSPGQGLAGYNEQFFGPGTRLTVL.

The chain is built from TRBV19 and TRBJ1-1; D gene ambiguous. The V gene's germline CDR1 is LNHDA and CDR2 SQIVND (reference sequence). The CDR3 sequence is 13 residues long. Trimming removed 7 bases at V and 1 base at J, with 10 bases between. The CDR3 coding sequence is TGTGCCAGTACCAATAACAGGAACACTGAAGCTTTCTTT. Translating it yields CASTNNRNTEAFF.

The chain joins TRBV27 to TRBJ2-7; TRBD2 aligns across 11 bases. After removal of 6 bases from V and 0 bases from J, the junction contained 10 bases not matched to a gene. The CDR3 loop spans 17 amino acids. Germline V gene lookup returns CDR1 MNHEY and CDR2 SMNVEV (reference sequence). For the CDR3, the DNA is TGTGCCAGCAGCTATAGCGGGAGGGCCGTTTACTCCTACGAGCAGTACTTC. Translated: CASSYSGRAVYSYEQYF.

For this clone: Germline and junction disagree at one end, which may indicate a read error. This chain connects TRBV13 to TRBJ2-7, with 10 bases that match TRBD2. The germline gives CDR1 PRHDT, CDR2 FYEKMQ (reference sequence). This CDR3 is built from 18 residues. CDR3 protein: CASSLGEGSGRRIGEQYF. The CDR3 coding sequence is TGTGCCAGCAGCCTAGGGGAGGGTAGCGGGAGGAGAATAGGCGAGCAGTACTTC. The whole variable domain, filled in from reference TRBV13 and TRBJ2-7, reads AAGVIQSPRHLIKEKRETATLKCYPIPRHDTVYWYQQGPGQDPQFLISFYEKMQSDKGSIPDRFSAQQFSDYHSELNMSSLELGDSALYFCASSLGEGSGRRIGEQYFGPGTRLTVT.

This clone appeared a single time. The CDR3 sequence is CASSLRSTDTQYF. In nucleotides, the CDR3 is TGTGCCAGCAGCCTCCGGAGCACAGATACGCAGTATTTT. This chain links TRBV14 with TRBJ2-3; D call uncertain. The CDR3 sequence is 13 residues long. The germline V gene encodes CDR1 SGHDN and CDR2 FVKESK. V shed 4 bases and J shed 0 bases, with 5 bases lying between them. The full variable domain, in which reference TRBV14 and TRBJ2-3 provide the parts outside the CDR3, is EAGVTQFPSHSVIEKGQTVTLRCDPISGHDNLYWYRRVMGKEIKFLLHFVKESKQDESGMPNNRFLAERTGGTYSTLKVQPAELEDSGVYFCASSLRSTDTQYFGPGTRLTVL.

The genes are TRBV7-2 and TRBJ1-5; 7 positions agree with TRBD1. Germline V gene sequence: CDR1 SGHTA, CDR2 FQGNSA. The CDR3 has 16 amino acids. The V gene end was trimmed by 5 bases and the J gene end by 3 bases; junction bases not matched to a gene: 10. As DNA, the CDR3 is TGTGCCAGCAGCCATTCGACAGGGTACCCCAATCAGCCCCAGCATTTT. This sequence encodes CASSHSTGYPNQPQHF.

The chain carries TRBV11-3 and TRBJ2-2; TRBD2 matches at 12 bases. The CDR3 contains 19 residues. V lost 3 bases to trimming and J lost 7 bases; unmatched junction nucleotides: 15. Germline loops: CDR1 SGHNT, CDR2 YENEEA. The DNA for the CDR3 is TGTGCCAGCAGCTTCAGGGGACTAGCGGGTCTAGAAGGCGGCGGGGAGCTGTTTTTT. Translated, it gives CASSFRGLAGLEGGGELFF.

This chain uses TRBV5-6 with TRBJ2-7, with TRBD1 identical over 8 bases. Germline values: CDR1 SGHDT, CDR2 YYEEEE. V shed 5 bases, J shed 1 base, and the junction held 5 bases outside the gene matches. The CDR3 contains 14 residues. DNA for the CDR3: TGTGCCAGCAGTCTAGGACAGGGATCCTACGAGCAGTACTTC. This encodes CASSLGQGSYEQYF.

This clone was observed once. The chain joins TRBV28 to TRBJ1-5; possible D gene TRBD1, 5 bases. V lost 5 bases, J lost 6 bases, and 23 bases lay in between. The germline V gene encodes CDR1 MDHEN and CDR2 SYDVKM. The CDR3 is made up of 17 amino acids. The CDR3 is CASSPRTDIWGGQPQHF. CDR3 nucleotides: TGTGCCAGCAGTCCCCGTACGGACATCTGGGGCGGTCAGCCCCAGCATTTT.

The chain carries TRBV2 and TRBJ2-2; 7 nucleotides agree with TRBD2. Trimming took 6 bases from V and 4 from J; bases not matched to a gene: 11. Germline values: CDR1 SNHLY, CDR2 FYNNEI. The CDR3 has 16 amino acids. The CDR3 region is CASSPWGGYGTGELFF. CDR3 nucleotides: TGTGCCAGCAGCCCATGGGGGGGATACGGCACCGGGGAGCTGTTTTTT.

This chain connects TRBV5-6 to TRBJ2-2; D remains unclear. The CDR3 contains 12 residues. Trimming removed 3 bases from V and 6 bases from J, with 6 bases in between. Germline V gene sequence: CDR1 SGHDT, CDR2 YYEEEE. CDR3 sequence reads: CASSSFSGELFF. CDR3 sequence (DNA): TGTGCCAGCAGCTCTTTCTCCGGGGAGCTGTTTTTT.

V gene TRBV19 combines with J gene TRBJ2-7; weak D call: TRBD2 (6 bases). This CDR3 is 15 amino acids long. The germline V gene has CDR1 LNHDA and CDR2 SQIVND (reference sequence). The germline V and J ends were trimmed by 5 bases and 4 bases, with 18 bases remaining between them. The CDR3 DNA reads TGTGCCAGTAGTGGTAGGGACTCCCCCCAATACGAGCAGTACTTC. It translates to CASSGRDSPQYEQYF.

DNA for the CDR3: TGTGCCTGGAGTGTAAGAGGGAGGGCCTATGAGCAGTTCTTC. The encoded protein is CAWSVRGRAYEQFF. The rearrangement links TRBV30 to TRBJ2-1; 7 bases agree with TRBD2. Germline V lookup: CDR1 GTSNPN, CDR2 SVGIG (reference sequence). This CDR3 is 14 amino acids long. The V and J ends lost 0 bases and 8 bases, in that order; junction bases with no gene match: 7.